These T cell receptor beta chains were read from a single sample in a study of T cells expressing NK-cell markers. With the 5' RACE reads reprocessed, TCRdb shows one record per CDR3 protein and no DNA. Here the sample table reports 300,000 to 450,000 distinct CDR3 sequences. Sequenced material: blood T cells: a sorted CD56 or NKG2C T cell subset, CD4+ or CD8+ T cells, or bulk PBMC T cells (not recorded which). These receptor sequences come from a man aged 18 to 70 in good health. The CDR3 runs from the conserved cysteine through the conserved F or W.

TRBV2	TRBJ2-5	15	CASSVVAQGGETQYF
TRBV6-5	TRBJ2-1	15	CASSYWGGAVNEQFF
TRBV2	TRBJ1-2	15	CASSEALGGIYGYTF
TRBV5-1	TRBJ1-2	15	CASSVPDQGGYGYTF
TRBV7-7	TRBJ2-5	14	CASSRGGDQETQYF
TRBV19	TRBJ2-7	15	CASSIRVFGGYEQYF
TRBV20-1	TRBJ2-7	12	CSARSNNYEQYF
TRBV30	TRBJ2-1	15	CAWSRRDRGRYEQFF
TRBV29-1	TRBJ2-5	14	CSVGDTRIQETQYF
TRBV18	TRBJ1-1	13	CASSRGAGTEAFF